This TCR beta chain was identified in a study of T-cell reconstitution after alpha-beta-depleted transplantation in children. Construction of the TCRbeta library involved unique molecular identifiers. TCRdb analysed the PCR reads with MiXCR anew, one entry per CDR3 protein. This table has 330,000 or so distinct CDR3 sequences, 10% appearing once. This clonotype was seen many times. Its antigen is not known. The CDR3 length is 14 residues. The ends lost 3 bases at V and 8 bases at J; junction bases unmatched: 2. Germline V lookup: CDR1 SGHTA, CDR2 FQGTGA. Study-level findings and limits: Some patients' high day-60 TCRbeta diversity was traced to surviving recipient T cells and thymic progenitors. The main origin of T-cell counts and diversity one year after transplant was newly produced T cells. Reportedly, only several hundred clones from non-depleted graft cells drove alpha-beta T-cell counts at about two months.

The sequence came from a boy in the first two years of life with acute myeloid leukemia, due to receive a stem cell transplant. The chain carries TRBV7-3 and TRBJ2-1, with 12 bases matching TRBD1. Sample: PBMCs, taken before TCRalphabeta/CD19-depleted stem cell transplant. For the CDR3, the DNA is TGTGCCAGCAGCTTGGGACAGGGGGCGCATGAGCAGTTCTTC. The encoded protein is CASSLGQGAHEQFF.